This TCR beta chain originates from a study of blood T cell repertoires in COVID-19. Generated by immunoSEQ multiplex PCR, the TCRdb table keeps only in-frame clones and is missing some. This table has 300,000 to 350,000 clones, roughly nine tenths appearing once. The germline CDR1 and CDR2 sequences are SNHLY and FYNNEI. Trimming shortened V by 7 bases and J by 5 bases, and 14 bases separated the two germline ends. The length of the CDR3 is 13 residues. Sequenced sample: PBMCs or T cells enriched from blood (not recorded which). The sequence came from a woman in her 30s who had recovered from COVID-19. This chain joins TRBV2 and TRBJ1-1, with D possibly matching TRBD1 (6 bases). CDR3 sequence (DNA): TGTGCCAGCATTACAGGGTGGGCAACTGAAGCTTTCTTT. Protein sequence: CASITGWATEAFF.